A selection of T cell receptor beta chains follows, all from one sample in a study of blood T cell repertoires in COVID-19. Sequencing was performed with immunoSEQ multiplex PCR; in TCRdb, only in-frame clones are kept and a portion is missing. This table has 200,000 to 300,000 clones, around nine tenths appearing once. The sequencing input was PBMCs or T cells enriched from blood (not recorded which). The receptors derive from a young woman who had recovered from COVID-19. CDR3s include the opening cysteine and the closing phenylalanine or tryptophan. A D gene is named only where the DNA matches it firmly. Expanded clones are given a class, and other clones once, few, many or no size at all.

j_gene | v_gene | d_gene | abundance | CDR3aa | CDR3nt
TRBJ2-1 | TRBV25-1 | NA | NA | CASSVIGEQFF | TGTGCCAGCAGTGTCATCGGGGAGCAGTTCTTC
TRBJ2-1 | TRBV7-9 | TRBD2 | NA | CASSLARETSGRWNEQFF | TGTGCCAGCAGCTTAGCCCGGGAGACTAGCGGGAGGTGGAATGAGCAGTTCTTC
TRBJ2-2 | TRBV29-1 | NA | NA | CSVVVQANTGELFF | TGCAGCGTTGTTGTGCAGGCCAACACCGGGGAGCTGTTTTTT
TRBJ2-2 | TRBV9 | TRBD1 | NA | CASSVADIGQGYTGELFF | TGTGCCAGCAGCGTAGCTGATATCGGACAGGGGTACACCGGGGAGCTGTTTTTT
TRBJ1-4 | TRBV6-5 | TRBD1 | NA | CASTPGGFVEKLFF | TGTGCCAGCACACCAGGGGGCTTCGTTGAAAAACTGTTTTTT
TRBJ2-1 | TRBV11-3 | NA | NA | CASSFRGGDAYNEQFF | TGTGCCAGCAGTTTTAGGGGGGGGGATGCCTACAATGAGCAGTTCTTC
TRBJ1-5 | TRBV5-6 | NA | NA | CASSLVGAGDQPQHF | TGTGCCAGCAGCTTGGTGGGGGCTGGCGATCAGCCCCAGCATTTT
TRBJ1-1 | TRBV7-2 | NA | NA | CASSGGAMNTEAFF | TGTGCCAGCAGCGGAGGGGCCATGAACACTGAAGCTTTCTTT
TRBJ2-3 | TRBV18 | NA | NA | CASSPRGGTDTQYF | TGTGCCAGCTCACCCAGGGGGGGCACAGATACGCAGTATTTT
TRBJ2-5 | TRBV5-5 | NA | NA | CASSWPGSETQYF | TGTGCCAGCAGCTGGCCGGGGAGCGAGACCCAGTACTTC
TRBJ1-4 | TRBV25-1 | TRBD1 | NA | CASSDPDRDGEKLFF | TGTGCCAGCAGTGACCCGGACAGGGACGGTGAAAAACTGTTTTTT
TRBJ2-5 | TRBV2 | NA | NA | CASSELRQAQETQYF | TGTGCCAGCAGTGAATTAAGACAGGCCCAAGAGACCCAGTACTTC
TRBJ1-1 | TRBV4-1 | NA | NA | CASSQEEANTEAFF | TGCGCCAGCAGCCAAGAGGAGGCGAACACTGAAGCTTTCTTT
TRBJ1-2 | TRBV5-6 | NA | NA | CASSFGRLYGYTF | TGTGCCAGCAGCTTCGGGAGGTTATATGGCTACACCTTC
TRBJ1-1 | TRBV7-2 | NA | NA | CASNLSGGNTEAFF | TGTGCCAGCAACCTCTCGGGGGGGAACACTGAAGCTTTCTTT
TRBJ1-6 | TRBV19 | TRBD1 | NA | CASSTTGNNSPLHF | TGTGCCAGTAGTACGACAGGGAATAATTCACCCCTCCACTTT
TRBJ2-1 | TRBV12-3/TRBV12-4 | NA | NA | CASRLPGDNEQFF | TGTGCCAGCAGACTCCCAGGGGACAATGAGCAGTTCTTC
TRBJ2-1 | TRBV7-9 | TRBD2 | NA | CASSRLAGLMNEQFF | TGTGCCAGCAGCCGACTAGCGGGACTAATGAATGAGCAGTTCTTC
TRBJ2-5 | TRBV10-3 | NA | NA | CAIPGACLGTQYF | TGTGCCATCCCGGGAGCTTGTTTAGGGACCCAGTACTTC
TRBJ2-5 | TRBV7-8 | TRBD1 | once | CASSRNFRQGIKETQYF | TGTGCCAGCAGCCGCAACTTTCGACAGGGGATAAAGGAGACCCAGTACTTC
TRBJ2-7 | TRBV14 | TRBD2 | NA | CASSRGTSGSDEQYF | TGTGCCAGCAGCCGAGGGACTAGCGGGAGTGACGAGCAGTACTTC
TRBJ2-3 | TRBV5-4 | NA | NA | CASSRTSSTTDTQYF | TGTGCCAGCAGCCGCACTAGCTCAACCACAGATACGCAGTATTTT
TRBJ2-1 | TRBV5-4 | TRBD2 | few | CASSQGTSGLGEQFF | TGTGCCAGCAGCCAAGGGACTAGCGGGTTGGGTGAGCAGTTCTTC
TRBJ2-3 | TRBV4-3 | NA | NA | CASSQDPRSTDTQYF | TGCGCCAGCAGCCAAGATCCACGGAGCACAGATACGCAGTATTTT
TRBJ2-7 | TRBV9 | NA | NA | CASSEDKGNYEQYF | TGTGCCAGCAGCGAGGACAAGGGGAACTACGAGCAGTACTTC
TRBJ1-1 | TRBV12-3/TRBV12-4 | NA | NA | CASSFLGRTEAFF | TGTGCCAGCAGTTTTTTGGGGCGAACTGAAGCTTTCTTT
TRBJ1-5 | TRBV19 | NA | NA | CASSMVGEPNQPQHF | TGTGCCAGTAGTATGGTAGGGGAACCCAATCAGCCCCAGCATTTT
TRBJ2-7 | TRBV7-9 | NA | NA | CASSLPGGASYEQYF | TGTGCCAGCAGCCTCCCCGGGGGTGCTTCCTACGAGCAGTACTTC
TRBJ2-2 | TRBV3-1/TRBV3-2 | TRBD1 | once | CASSPAGTDNTGELFF | TGTGCCAGCAGCCCAGCTGGGACAGATAACACCGGGGAGCTGTTTTTT
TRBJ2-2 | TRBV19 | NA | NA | CASSMISANTGELFF | TGTGCCAGTAGTATGATCAGCGCGAACACCGGGGAGCTGTTTTTT
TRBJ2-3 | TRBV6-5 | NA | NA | CASRAGTDTQYF | TGTGCCAGCCGCGCGGGCACAGATACGCAGTATTTT
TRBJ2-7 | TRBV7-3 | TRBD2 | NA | CASSLIAGGGYEQYF | TGTGCCAGCAGCCTAATAGCGGGAGGGGGATACGAGCAGTACTTC
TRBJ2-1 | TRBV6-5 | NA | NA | CASSRVQGYNEQFF | TGTGCCAGCAGCCGCGTACAGGGCTACAATGAGCAGTTCTTC
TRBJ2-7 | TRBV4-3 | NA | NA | CASSPLGHPYEQYF | TGCGCCAGCAGCCCCCTCGGACACCCCTACGAGCAGTACTTC
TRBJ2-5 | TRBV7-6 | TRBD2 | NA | CASSSLSGGARETQYF | TGTGCCAGCAGCTCCCTTAGCGGGGGGGCTAGAGAGACCCAGTACTTC
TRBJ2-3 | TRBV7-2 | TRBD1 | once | CASSLPRGQTDTQYF | TGTGCCAGCAGCCTCCCAAGGGGGCAAACAGATACGCAGTATTTT
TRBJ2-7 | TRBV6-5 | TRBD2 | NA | CASSYSGLAGAEQYF | TGTGCCAGCAGTTACTCGGGACTAGCGGGCGCCGAGCAGTACTTC
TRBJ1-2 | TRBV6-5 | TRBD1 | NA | CASSPSGGYDYGYTF | TGTGCCAGCAGCCCGTCAGGGGGCTATGACTATGGCTACACCTTC
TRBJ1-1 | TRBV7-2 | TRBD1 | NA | CASSSRTGVNTEAFF | TGTGCCAGCAGCTCAAGGACAGGCGTGAACACTGAAGCTTTCTTT
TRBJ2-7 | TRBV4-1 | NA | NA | CASSQEGGSYEQYF | TGCGCCAGCAGCCAAGAGGGGGGCTCCTACGAGCAGTACTTC
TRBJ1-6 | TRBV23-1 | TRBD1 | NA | CASSQSTDRSDNSPLHF | TGCGCCAGCAGTCAGTCAACGGACAGGTCTGATAATTCACCCCTCCACTTT
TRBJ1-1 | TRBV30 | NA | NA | CAWTQGLMNTEAFF | TGTGCCTGGACTCAGGGCCTAATGAACACTGAAGCTTTCTTT
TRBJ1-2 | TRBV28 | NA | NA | CASSSPRQQGFYGYTF | TGTGCCAGCAGTTCCCCCCGCCAACAGGGTTTCTATGGCTACACCTTC
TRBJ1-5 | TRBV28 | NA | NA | CASSPYRNLSNQPQHF | TGTGCCAGCAGTCCATACAGAAATCTTAGCAATCAGCCCCAGCATTTT
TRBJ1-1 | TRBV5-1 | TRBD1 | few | CASSLRDRDNTEAFF | TGCGCCAGCAGCTTGCGGGACAGGGATAACACTGAAGCTTTCTTT
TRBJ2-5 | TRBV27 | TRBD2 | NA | CASSLIPPGLAGGDQETQYF | TGTGCCAGCAGTTTGATACCCCCGGGACTAGCGGGAGGGGACCAAGAGACCCAGTACTTC
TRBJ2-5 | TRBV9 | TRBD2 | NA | CASSKRLAAQETQYF | TGTGCCAGCAGCAAGAGACTAGCGGCACAAGAGACCCAGTACTTC
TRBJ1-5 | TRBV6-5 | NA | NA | CASTTGTLSNQPQHF | TGTGCCAGCACCACCGGGACACTTAGCAATCAGCCCCAGCATTTT
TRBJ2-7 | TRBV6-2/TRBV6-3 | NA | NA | CASSLLVDEQYF | TGTGCCAGCAGTTTGTTAGTCGACGAGCAGTACTTC
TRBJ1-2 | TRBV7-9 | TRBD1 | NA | CASSLRQGDYGYTF | TGTGCCAGCAGCTTGAGACAGGGGGACTATGGCTACACCTTC